What follows describes a single T cell receptor (beta chain). What it recognizes is unknown. The data originate from a study of T cell repertoires in cytomegalovirus infection. Study-level background: Recently identified HLA-C-restricted CMV epitopes and well-studied HLA-B-restricted CMV epitopes were used by the study. Indications came from public TCR beta signatures; they pointed to CMV infection and to a matching HLA type.

Germline V CDR1 and CDR2: MNHEY, SVGEGT. Trimming left V 6 bases short and J 8 bases short, with 20 bases between. This CDR3 is built from 15 residues. The study, taken as a whole, reports: The cumulative frequency of public TCR beta families distinguished individuals who carried CMV together with the relevant HLA. HLA-C-restricted, CMV-specific TCR beta clonotypes were dominant ex vivo.

TCRdb itself ran the reads through MiXCR, one entry per CDR3 protein. In the table there are about 69,000 distinct CDR3 sequences, about 26% of which are singletons. The clonotype was recovered from a human donor in good health (CMV status not recorded). Some clones in this sample may be carry-over from other donors' samples. This specimen was CD8+ T cells from cultured PBMCs, taken from culture after CMV antigen stimulation. V usage is TRBV6-2 or TRBV6-3 and J usage is TRBJ1-5; D uncertain. The chain's CDR3 is CASSQDRELAKPQHF. The CDR3 DNA sequence: TGTGCCAGCAGCCAAGATAGGGAGTTGGCTAAGCCCCAGCATTTT.